This T cell receptor beta chain came from a study of blood T cell repertoires in COVID-19. Background on the study: Samples came from the United States, Italy and Spain, spanning acute and convalescent COVID-19.

Generated by immunoSEQ multiplex PCR, the TCRdb table keeps only in-frame clones and is missing some. The table shows about 360,000 clones, with 65% to 90% occurring only once. Seattle participants joined during active infection and were tracked over time. This CDR3 contains 16 residues. Sequenced sample: peripheral blood. The TCR comes from a woman in her fifties or sixties with COVID-19, enrolled during active disease. The gene calls are TRBV12-2 and TRBJ1-5. TRBV12-2 is reported as a pseudogene. The CDR3 DNA follows: TGTGCAAGTCGCCTAGAAGGGAGACGGAGCAATCAGCCCCAGCATTTT. This encodes CASRLEGRRSNQPQHF.